This T cell receptor (beta chain) was sequenced in a study of CD8 T cells in ankylosing spondylitis. Study observations and caveats: Reportedly, significant enrichment of disease-linked clones occurred in matched ankylosing spondylitis synovial fluid. Ankylosing spondylitis blood appeared to be characterized by a TCR beta motif of several highly homologous variants.

A note on this clonotype: The antigen is undetermined.

Making use of molecular barcodes, quantitative 5'-RACE generated TCR beta libraries. TCRdb redid the calling of the 5' RACE reads with MiXCR, one entry per CDR3 protein. The data contain roughly 400,000 distinct CDR3 sequences, 20% to 25% of them seen just once; the ten biggest clones take up about 15%. Deletions cut 7 bases from V and 5 bases from J, with 11 bases between. Germline V gene data show CDR1 as SNHLY and CDR2 as FYNNEI. The CDR3 has 12 residues. This receptor was taken from a male donor with ankylosing spondylitis. The V and J genes are TRBV2 and TRBJ2-5; D unclear. Sequenced input: blood, either unsorted or a sorted T cell fraction (not recorded which). The chain's CDR3 is CASNPYRETQYF. The CDR3 DNA follows: TGTGCCAGCAACCCCTATCGGGAGACCCAGTACTTC.